Listed here are 11 T cell receptor beta chains from one sample, sequenced in a study of spatial heterogeneity in lung cancer. TCRdb analysed the 5' RACE reads with MiXCR anew, one entry per CDR3 protein. Of some 5,000 distinct CDR3 sequences in the sample, 34% were seen once. The time point is: sample taken at primary tumor resection. Unsorted whole RNA from tumor, nontumor lung or frozen PBMC underwent sequencing. Sequenced here: PBMCs, sampled at surgery. Receptors originate from a female donor with early-stage non-small cell lung cancer.

As to this clonotype: Because this beta chain is a stray read in a library intended to capture alpha chains, its abundance should not be given much weight. The V call is TRBV19, the J call TRBJ2-5, with 12 bases aligning to TRBD1. In germline, CDR1 is LNHDA, CDR2 SQIVND (reference sequence). The CDR3 has 16 residues. Trimming cost V 6 bases and J 3 bases; bases outside gene matches: 8. This CDR3 reads CASSPIGTGGEETQYF. CDR3 nucleotide sequence: TGTGCCAGTAGCCCTATCGGGACAGGGGGCGAAGAGACCCAGTACTTC.

On this clonotype itself: This beta chain was picked up by a library intended for alpha chains and is off target, so its count carries little meaning. J is TRBJ2-7 and V is TRBV7-9; D remains ambiguous. The CDR3 covers 12 residues. Germline V gene sequence: CDR1 SEHNR, CDR2 FQNEAQ (reference sequence). V was shortened by 3 bases and J by 2 bases, with 5 bases between the two germline ends. CDR3 loop: CASSFSTYEQYF. For the CDR3, the DNA is TGTGCCAGCAGCTTTTCGACCTACGAGCAGTACTTC.

In the case of this clonotype: This beta chain appears as a stray read in a library generated for alpha chains; its size is not informative. The V and J genes are TRBV5-1 and TRBJ2-3; 10 nucleotides align to TRBD2. The germline gives CDR1 SGHRS, CDR2 YFSETQ. Losses at the gene ends were 0 bases for V and 2 bases for J; bases not matched to a gene: 6. CDR3 size: 17 residues. CDR3 protein: CASSLDASGGPTDTQYF. The CDR3 DNA follows: TGCGCCAGCAGCTTGGATGCTAGCGGGGGCCCCACAGATACGCAGTATTTT.

For this clonotype: This beta chain is an off-target read within a library intended for alpha chains, so its frequency means little. The rearrangement links TRBV7-2 to TRBJ2-5, with a weak D call TRBD2 (5 bases). CDR1 and CDR2 (germline): SGHTA, FQGNSA. V lost 4 bases and J lost 9, with 21 bases in between. CDR3 length equals 15 residues. CDR3 nucleotides: TGTGCCAGCAGCTCTCAGTTCACCCGGCCGGAGGCCCAGTACTTC. Encoded protein: CASSSQFTRPEAQYF.

This clonotype occurred a few times. This beta chain is an off-target read within a library intended for alpha chains, so its frequency means little. J is TRBJ2-2 and V is TRBV7-9, with a weak D call TRBD2 (6 bases). CDR1 and CDR2 (germline): SEHNR, FQNEAQ (reference sequence). V lost 6 bases to trimming and J lost 13 bases, with 18 bases between them. The CDR3 has 13 residues. The CDR3, as DNA: TGTGCCAGCAGGGACGGGGGAGGTACACCGCTGTTTTTT. It codes for CASRDGGGTPLFF.

Regarding this clonotype: Because the library targeted alpha chains, this beta chain is an off-target read whose size means little. The CDR3 here is CASSPGAFPAYEQYF. CDR3 DNA: TGTGCCAGCAGCCCCGGGGCTTTCCCAGCCTACGAGCAGTACTTC. The chain combines TRBV9 with TRBJ2-7; either TRBD1 or TRBD2 may fit D (5 bases each). From germline, CDR1 is SGDLS and CDR2 YYNGEE. The V and J ends lost 4 bases and 2 bases respectively, with 16 bases between them. The CDR3 sequence is 15 residues long.

This clonotype was picked up a small number of times. In a library made to pick up alpha chains, this beta chain is a stray read with a size that means little. The genes are TRBV7-2 and TRBJ2-5, with 8 bases matching TRBD2. This CDR3 comprises 15 residues. Germline lookup yields CDR1 SGHTA and CDR2 FQGNSA. J gave up 0 bases and V 5 bases, and 5 bases lay outside the gene matches. Here the CDR3 DNA reads TGTGCCAGCAGCCCGGAGCGGGGGCACCAAGAGACCCAGTACTTC. This sequence encodes CASSPERGHQETQYF. Complete variable domain (other parts from reference TRBV7-2 and TRBJ2-5): GAGVSQSPSNKVTEKGKDVELRCDPISGHTALYWYRQSLGQGLEFLIYFQGNSAPDKSGLPSDRFSAERTGGSVSTLTIQRTQQEDSAVYLCASSPERGHQETQYFGPGTRLLVL.

As regards this clonotype: This beta chain is off target for a library built for alpha chains, so its abundance means little. The chain combines TRBV27 with TRBJ2-6; perhaps TRBD1 as D (6 bases). The germline V gene has CDR1 MNHEY and CDR2 SMNVEV (reference sequence). The CDR3 is 14 amino acids. V lost 5 bases to trimming and J lost 1 base, with 6 bases between them. CDR3 sequence reads: CASSTGSGANVLTF. The CDR3 nucleotides read TGTGCCAGCAGTACAGGGTCTGGGGCCAACGTCCTGACTTTC.

A remark on this clonotype: Being off target in a library aimed at alpha chains, this beta chain has a size of little meaning. The V gene is TRBV3-1, the J gene TRBJ2-3; either TRBD1 or TRBD2 may fit D (6 bases each). In germline, CDR1 is LGHDT, CDR2 YNNKEL (reference sequence). CDR3 length: 15 residues. Trimming shortened V by 0 bases and J by 9 bases, and 16 bases separated the two germline ends. CDR3 DNA: TGTGCCAGCAGCCAAGAGCAGCCGGGGGCAGGAACGCAGTATTTT. It yields the protein CASSQEQPGAGTQYF.

Of note for this clonotype: The library was designed around alpha chains, so this beta chain is a stray read whose abundance carries little weight. This chain joins TRBV3-1 and TRBJ2-1, with 11 bases lining up with TRBD2. Germline CDR1 LGHDT, CDR2 YNNKEL (reference sequence). V trimming: 4 bases; J trimming: 4 bases; junction bases outside the gene matches: 3. This CDR3 is 15 amino acids long. The CDR3 is CASSPRLAGYNEQFF. As DNA, the CDR3 is TGTGCCAGCAGCCCCAGACTAGCGGGGTACAATGAGCAGTTCTTC.

This clonotype was counted a few times. Within a library made for alpha chains, this beta chain is off target, and its count is uninformative. The rearrangement joins TRBV4-1 to TRBJ2-7; maybe TRBD2 (5 bases). CDR1 and CDR2 from the germline V gene are MGHRA and YSYEKL. The CDR3 has 15 residues. V dropped 0 bases and J dropped 0 bases, with 9 bases sitting between them. This chain's CDR3 is CASSQDPGYSYEQYF. CDR3 DNA sequence: TGCGCCAGCAGCCAAGATCCGGGGTACTCCTACGAGCAGTACTTC.